This TCR beta chain was profiled in a study of CD8+CD57+ T cells in acquired aplastic anemia. Whole-study context: Sorted CD4+ and CD8+ cells yielded 3 to 3.5 ug of DNA on average.

Per germline, CDR1 DFQATT and CDR2 SNEGSKA (reference sequence). This CDR3 contains 13 residues. V was clipped by 3 bases and J by 1 base, with 9 bases between them. Whole-study results and caveats: Patients and controls had in common 25 to 35 CD8+ CDR3 sequences. Simpson's diversity of CD8+ cells was not significantly different in patients compared with controls.

Genomic DNA served as template for TCR beta VDJ and CDR3 profiling. TCRdb passed the reads through MiXCR, listing each CDR3 protein once. The data hold about 210,000 distinct CDR3 sequences, with 34% observed a single time. The sample holds many counts of this clonotype. Its target is not known. This TCR was recovered from a human donor in good health, serving as a control. V usage is TRBV20-1 and J usage is TRBJ1-1, with D maybe TRBD1 (5 bases). The sequenced sample was sorted CD4+, CD8+, or CD8+CD57+ T cells (not recorded which) from PBMCs. CDR3 in amino acids: CSASGTRNTEAFF. The CDR3 coding sequence is TGCAGTGCTAGCGGGACTAGGAACACTGAAGCTTTCTTT.